This is a list of T cell receptor beta chains from one sample in a study of Graves' ophthalmopathy and Graves' hyperthyroidism. TCRdb recomputed calls from the multiplex PCR reads with MiXCR, one row per CDR3 protein. The data show 200,000 to 300,000 distinct CDR3 sequences, roughly 50% seen once. The sample consisted of peripheral blood. The receptor set was obtained from an adult man with Graves' ophthalmopathy. Both conserved end residues are part of each CDR3. D genes are given only for firm matches. Rows may omit the clone size; those that give it use once, few, many or a size class.

>-|TRBJ1-2|-|TRBV29-1|12
TGCAGCGACCTTGGGAGGGACTATGGCTACACCTTC
CSDLGRDYGYTF
>TRBD1|TRBJ2-7|-|TRBV2|18
TGTGCCAGCAGCCAAGGGTGGGGATCCCGGACAGGGCCTGTGGAGCAGTACTTC
CASSQGWGSRTGPVEQYF
>-|TRBJ1-5|many|TRBV24-1|13
TGTGCCACCAGTGATACAGGGAATCAGCCCCAGCATTTT
CATSDTGNQPQHF
>-|TRBJ1-1|few|TRBV29-1|13
TGCAGCGTTGAGCGGGCGGGAGGGACTGAAGCTTTCTTT
CSVERAGGTEAFF
>-|TRBJ1-1|-|TRBV6-6|14
TGTGCCAGCATTCCCCAGGGGTTGAACACTGAAGCTTTCTTT
CASIPQGLNTEAFF
>-|TRBJ2-5|few|TRBV29-1|13
TGCAGCGCGGGACATCCGGGGAGGGAGACCCAGTACTTC
CSAGHPGRETQYF
>TRBD1|TRBJ2-5|-|TRBV19|15
TGTGCCAGTAGTATCGGGACAGGGTTGTTGGAGACCCAGTACTTC
CASSIGTGLLETQYF
>TRBD1|TRBJ1-6|once|TRBV7-3|14
TGTGCCAGCAGCTTAATGGGACAGGATTCACCCCTCCACTTT
CASSLMGQDSPLHF
>-|TRBJ2-7|-|TRBV3-1|15
TGTGCCAGCAGCCAAGATCGGGTTCGGGGAGGCGAGCAGTACTTC
CASSQDRVRGGEQYF
>-|TRBJ1-1|few|TRBV7-2|13
TGTGCCAGCGCCATCGACGGGGGGGCTGAAGCTTTCTTT
CASAIDGGAEAFF
>-|TRBJ1-1|many|TRBV20-1|12
TGCAGTGCCCAGCGGTCTAACACTGAAGCTTTCTTT
CSAQRSNTEAFF
>TRBD1|TRBJ1-3|-|TRBV6-6|15
TGTGCCAGCACCCCGACAGGGGCGAGAGGAAACACCATATATTTT
CASTPTGARGNTIYF
>-|TRBJ1-2|many|TRBV7-3|13
TGTGCCAGCAGCCTACAGGGTGGCTATGGCTACACCTTC
CASSLQGGYGYTF
>TRBD2|TRBJ2-5|-|TRBV10-3|15
TGTGCCAGCAGTGAAATAGGGAGGGGAGGGGAGACCCAGTACTTC
CASSEIGRGGETQYF
>-|TRBJ1-2|many|TRBV15|12
TGTGCCACCAGCAGAGATAGGAATGGCTACACCTTC
CATSRDRNGYTF
>TRBD1|TRBJ1-1|-|TRBV10-3|14
TGTGCCAGCTCCCAGACAGGGCGGAACACTGAAGCTTTCTTT
CASSQTGRNTEAFF
>-|TRBJ2-6|-|TRBV7-9|18
TGTGCCAGCAGCTTATACTACGATTTAGTCTCTGGGGCCAACGTCCTGACTTTC
CASSLYYDLVSGANVLTF
>TRBD1|TRBJ1-2|-|TRBV7-9|15
TGTGCCAGCAGCCCCCAACCGGGACAGCTTTATGGCTACACCTTC
CASSPQPGQLYGYTF
>TRBD2|TRBJ2-5|-|TRBV7-2|15
TGTGCCAGCAGCCGCGGGGGGGCGGGCAGAGAGACCCAGTACTTC
CASSRGGAGRETQYF
>-|TRBJ2-5|-|TRBV24-1|14
TGTGCCACCAGTGTTTTCAGGGGGGACGAGACCCAGTACTTC
CATSVFRGDETQYF
>TRBD1|TRBJ2-7|-|TRBV10-3|16
TGTGCCAGCAGAGACAGCTTGGGACAGGGGGTTTACGAGCAGTACTTC
CASRDSLGQGVYEQYF
>-|TRBJ1-2|-|TRBV6-5|12
TGTGCCAGCAGTTGGCAGGGTCGGGGCTACACCTTC
CASSWQGRGYTF